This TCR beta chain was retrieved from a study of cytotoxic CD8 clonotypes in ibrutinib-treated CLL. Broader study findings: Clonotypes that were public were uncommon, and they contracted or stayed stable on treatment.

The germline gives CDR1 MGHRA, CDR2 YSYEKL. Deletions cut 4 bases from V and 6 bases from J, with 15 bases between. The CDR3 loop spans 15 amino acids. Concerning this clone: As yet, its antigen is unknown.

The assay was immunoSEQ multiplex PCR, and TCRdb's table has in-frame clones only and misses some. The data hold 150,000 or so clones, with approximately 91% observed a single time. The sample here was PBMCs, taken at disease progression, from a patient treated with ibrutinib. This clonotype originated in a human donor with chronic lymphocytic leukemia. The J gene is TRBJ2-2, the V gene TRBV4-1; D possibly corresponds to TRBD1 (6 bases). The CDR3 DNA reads TGCGCCAGCAGCCCCGGATTACAGGGCCCCGGGGAGCTGTTTTTT. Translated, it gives CASSPGLQGPGELFF.